This entry lists 17 T cell receptor beta chains sequenced from one sample in a study of shared clonotypes between healthy human individuals. TCRdb keeps only in-frame clones here, not all; method: immunoSEQ multiplex PCR. Of around 240,000 clones listed, 60% to 80% are singletons. Material: memory CD4+ T cells sorted from blood. Subset noted: CD45RA-negative fraction. These receptors originate from a man aged 25 to 45 in good health.

The chain links TRBV1 to TRBJ2-7; the D segment call TRBD2 is taken from the table without a DNA check. TRBV1 is flagged as a pseudogene. The CDR3 spans 12 residues. The CDR3 region has the DNA TGCACCAGGAGGAGGGCACCTGACGAGCAGTACTTC. It codes for CTRRRAPDEQYF.

The rearrangement joins TRBV5-4 to TRBJ2-1; TRBD2 agrees at 9 bases. The CDR3 loop spans 16 amino acids. Germline assignment: CDR1 SGHNT and CDR2 YYREEE (reference sequence). V lost 0 bases to trimming and J lost 1 base; unmatched junction nucleotides: 2. In DNA form, the CDR3 reads TGTGCCAGCAGCTTGGTTGCGGGAGGGTCCTACAATGAGCAGTTCTTC. This gives the protein CASSLVAGGSYNEQFF.

The chain has TRBV25-1 and TRBJ2-7, with 8 bases that match TRBD1. Germline V gene sequence: CDR1 MGHDK, CDR2 SYGVNS. CDR3 length: 17 amino acids. The V segment lost 1 base and the J segment 3 bases; nucleotides outside the gene matches: 11. The CDR3, as DNA: TGTGCCAGCAGTGAATTCGGCCGGACAGGGAAAAGCTACGAGCAGTACTTC. Its translation is CASSEFGRTGKSYEQYF.

The chain couples TRBV19 to TRBJ2-4; tentative D call: TRBD1 (5 bases). Trimming took off 7 bases at V and 7 bases at J, with 17 bases between the two ends. Germline V gene lookup returns CDR1 LNHDA and CDR2 SQIVND (reference sequence). The CDR3 sequence is 14 residues long. The CDR3 DNA sequence: TGTGCCAGTAAAACGGCCAGGGCTTTTAACATTCAGTACTTC. Encoded protein: CASKTARAFNIQYF.

This clone was observed a few times. This sequence joins TRBV7-9 and TRBJ1-2; D not resolved. Trimming removed 2 bases from V and 8 bases from J, with 12 bases in between. CDR1 and CDR2 (germline): SEHNR, FQNEAQ (reference sequence). This CDR3 contains 13 residues. The CDR3 is CASSLISLVGYTF. CDR3 sequence (DNA): TGTGCCAGCAGCTTAATCAGCCTCGTCGGCTACACCTTC.

The chain carries TRBV9 and TRBJ1-1, with 12 bases aligning to TRBD1. CDR1 and CDR2 from the germline V gene are SGDLS and YYNGEE. The trim removed 4 bases at V and 2 bases at J, leaving 9 bases unmatched. This CDR3 has 17 residues. CDR3 DNA sequence: TGTGCCAGCAGCACTCGGGACAGGGGGCTAGGTAACACTGAAGCTTTCTTT. It is translated as CASSTRDRGLGNTEAFF.

This clone was seen a handful of times. V and J are TRBV2 and TRBJ2-6, with 7 bases matching TRBD2. Germline V gene sequence: CDR1 SNHLY, CDR2 FYNNEI. The CDR3 covers 15 residues. With V trimmed by 7 bases and J by 0 bases, 3 bases remained unmatched. CDR3 bases: TGTGCCAGCATAGCGGGCAGCTCTGGGGCCAACGTCCTGACTTTC. The encoded protein is CASIAGSSGANVLTF.

V is TRBV7-2 and J is TRBJ2-7, with no clear D. The length of the CDR3 is 12 residues. Between the trimmed V and J ends, which lost 2 bases and 3 bases, there was a span of 5 bases. Germline V lookup: CDR1 SGHTA, CDR2 FQGNSA. CDR3 in DNA: TGTGCCAGCAGCTTACTCTACTACGAGCAGTACTTC. Translated, it gives CASSLLYYEQYF. The entire variable domain, with the rest obtained from reference TRBV7-2 and TRBJ2-7, is as follows: GAGVSQSPSNKVTEKGKDVELRCDPISGHTALYWYRQSLGQGLEFLIYFQGNSAPDKSGLPSDRFSAERTGGSVSTLTIQRTQQEDSAVYLCASSLLYYEQYFGPGTRLTVT.

This clone has only one observation. The V call is TRBV5-1, the J call TRBJ2-5; 7 bases match TRBD1. CDR1 and CDR2 (germline): SGHRS, YFSETQ. J gave up 5 bases and V 5 bases, and 12 bases lay outside the gene matches. This CDR3 has 15 amino acids. The CDR3 region is CASSLGGSAGETQYF. Here the CDR3 DNA reads TGCGCCAGCAGTTTAGGGGGCTCCGCTGGGGAGACCCAGTACTTC.

J is TRBJ2-1 and V is TRBV9, with TRBD1 matching over 8 bases. V dropped 0 bases and J dropped 9; count of bases not matched to a gene: 2. The CDR3 consists of 13 residues. The germline V gene has CDR1 SGDLS and CDR2 YYNGEE. CDR3 in amino acids: CASSVGQGSEQFF. The CDR3 region has the DNA TGTGCCAGCAGCGTAGGACAGGGGTCTGAGCAGTTCTTC.

The V gene is TRBV28, the J gene TRBJ2-7; 9 bases match TRBD2. V trimming: 6 bases; J trimming: 6 bases; junction bases outside the gene matches: 12. The germline V gene encodes CDR1 MDHEN and CDR2 SYDVKM. This CDR3 region has 15 residues. CDR3 sequence (DNA): TGTGCCAGCAGATTGCCGGGCGGGAGGGCCGGCGAGCAGTACTTC. This gives the protein CASRLPGGRAGEQYF.

The genes are TRBV5-1 and TRBJ1-5; 9 bases align to TRBD1. Germline CDR1 and CDR2: SGHRS and YFSETQ. After removal of 4 bases from V and 4 bases from J, the junction contained 6 bases not matched to a gene. This CDR3 region has 15 residues. In DNA, the CDR3 is TGCGCCAGCAGCCTTACCGGGACAGGGAATCAGCCCCAGCATTTT. Protein product: CASSLTGTGNQPQHF. Full variable domain (remainder filled in from reference TRBV5-1 and TRBJ1-5): KAGVTQTPRYLIKTRGQQVTLSCSPISGHRSVSWYQQTPGQGLQFLFEYFSETQRNKGNFPGRFSGRQFSNSRSEMNVSTLELGDSALYLCASSLTGTGNQPQHFGDGTRLSIL.

This clone was seen a single time. J is TRBJ2-1 and V is TRBV18; TRBD2 aligns across 10 bases. Germline V CDR1 and CDR2: KGHSH, LQKENI. The CDR3 consists of 17 residues. V was pared by 4 bases and J by 5 bases, with 11 bases of the junction left unmatched. The CDR3 region is CASSLKQAGGAHNEQFF. The CDR3 nucleotides are TGTGCCAGCTCACTAAAACAAGCGGGAGGGGCCCACAATGAGCAGTTCTTC. Full variable domain (missing parts from reference TRBV18 and TRBJ2-1): NAGVMQNPRHLVRRRGQEARLRCSPMKGHSHVYWYRQLPEEGLKFMVYLQKENIIDESGMPKERFSAEFPKEGPSILRIQQVVRGDSAAYFCASSLKQAGGAHNEQFFGPGTRLTVL.

V is TRBV29-1 and J is TRBJ1-1; D is unclear. V gave up 4 bases and J gave up 5 bases, with 11 bases separating them. The CDR3 contains 12 residues. Germline CDR1 is SQVTM and CDR2 is ANQGSEA. DNA of the CDR3: TGCAGCGTTGCCCCGGCGGGTACTGAAGCTTTCTTT. Protein sequence: CSVAPAGTEAFF.

The gene calls are TRBV7-8 and TRBJ1-1, with a tentative D call TRBD1 (5 bases). Germline-derived CDR1 and CDR2 are SGHVS and FQNEAQ. The CDR3 sequence is 13 residues long. Trimming removed 2 bases at V and 5 bases at J, with 9 bases between. CDR3 loop: CASSLRGGTEAFF. In DNA form, the CDR3 reads TGTGCCAGCAGCTTAAGGGGAGGGACTGAAGCTTTCTTT.

The chain employs TRBV6-5 and TRBJ2-3; D gene unclear. Per germline, CDR1 MNHEY and CDR2 SVGAGI. This CDR3 contains 14 residues. V was cut by 7 bases and J by 4 bases, with 15 bases left in between. The CDR3 DNA reads as TGTGCCAGCAAAAGAAGGAGCCTGGCAGATACGCAGTATTTT. This sequence encodes CASKRRSLADTQYF.

This clone was seen a handful of times. The V call is TRBV2, the J call TRBJ2-4, with D perhaps matching TRBD2 (5 bases). V lost 4 bases and J 5 bases, leaving 6 bases between the germline ends. Germline CDR1 SNHLY, CDR2 FYNNEI. CDR3 length: 12 amino acids. CDR3 bases: TGTGCCAGCAGTGTCGGGGAAAACATTCAGTACTTC. Amino acid sequence: CASSVGENIQYF.